This TCR beta chain emerged from a study of human T cells and chemical hapten exposure. Overall study context: Throughout a study of 20 to 30 weeks, patients underwent weekly scalp administration of diphenylcyclopropenone doses.

Trimming removed 4 bases from V and 0 bases from J, with 10 bases in between. CDR1 is SGDLS and CDR2 is YYNGEE in the germline V gene. The CDR3 contains 14 residues. Time point given: patch test 2, 6 weeks after DPC sensitization. Regarding treatment: therapeutic diphenylcyclopropenone sensitization with weekly scalp DPC. Per the study methods: With a range of about 23,224 to 750,000, the median per sample was roughly 91,000 TCRs. TCRdb reprocessed the RACE reads with MiXCR, giving one entry per CDR3 protein. In this record, the V and J calls reflect TCRdb's handling and not the investigators' own analysis. The profile covers hundreds of thousands of distinct CDR3 sequences, with under 6.5% appearing a single time and less than 6.5% taken by the ten largest. This clonotype was observed a few times. The antigen is unknown. Findings and caveats of the study: The study found that PT1 expanded TCR counts correlated positively with patch test score.

The rearrangement links TRBV9 to TRBJ1-2; D is uncertain. The sequencing used whole blood, collected in connection with sensitization to the hapten diphenylcyclopropenone (DPC). The receptor was derived from a woman aged 18 to 35 with alopecia areata. Some clones in this sample may be carry-over from other donors' samples. CDR3: CASSLFTANYGYTF. The CDR3, as DNA: TGTGCCAGCAGCCTGTTTACGGCTAACTATGGCTACACCTTC.